This T cell receptor beta chain is from a study of shared clonotypes between healthy human individuals (dated by TCRdb to 2018 to 2021). Turning to the overall study: The cohort included a few men and a couple of women between 18 and 49 years of age. For each donor, CD4 naive and CD4 memory were each run on three plates, CD8 naive on two plates, and CD8 memory on one plate. To estimate repertoire size and how much clonotypes are shared between individuals, the study performed deep sequencing of blood TCR repertoires from a few healthy adults. Libraries were prepared and TCR repertoires were sequenced by different laboratories using diverse techniques, in order to increase sequencing depth and limit assay-specific biases. Between about 0.9 and 8.9 billion PBMCs per donor were obtained by leukapheresis. Here is what the overall study found, with its caveats: Sharing across a few donors was observed for roughly 5% of naive CD4, over 3% of naive CD8, about 2.3% of memory CD4, and roughly 0.4% of memory CD8 clonotypes. Based on pairwise subsampling, the degree of clonotype sharing among donors was expected to be affected by sequencing depth. Even with the large sequencing depth, rarefaction of the sorted-subset datasets indicated that sequencing was incomplete. Compared with non-shared clonotypes, the clonotypes found in all four sorted-subset donors had higher generation probabilities. Larger estimated clonotype richness was generally found for naive subsets than for memory subsets. Sampling was restricted to blood, and TCR repertoires in tissues likely differ from the TCR repertoires found in blood. The small number of donors limited the genetic and exposure-history diversity represented.

For the CD8 naive samples, CD45RO-negative cells were positively selected for CCR7, yielding a CD45RA+CCR7+ population from which TemRA cells were excluded. Donors were healthy HIV-negative adults with no recently reported acute infections or vaccinations. Every donor was a Caucasian adult living in Nashville, Tennessee, USA. Blood was collected by leukapheresis, and PBMCs were isolated by Ficoll-Histopaque density gradient centrifugation and then cryopreserved in liquid nitrogen vapor phase. Analytical flow cytometry was used to check the purity and quantity of each magnetically sorted T cell population. Genomic DNA was isolated from every sorted fraction and measured by UV absorbance on a Nanodrop 2000c. TCR CDR3 regions were amplified from genomic DNA by multiplex PCR using the deep immunoSEQ assay. Genomic DNA extracted from each cell subset was distributed evenly over all wells of several immunoSEQ 96-well plates, and each plate served as one replicate. For sorted subsets, 200 to 250 ng of genomic DNA, equivalent to around 30,000 T cell genomes, went into each replicate PCR. Purified libraries were quantified with a Qubit 3.0 fluorometer, sized on a Bioanalyzer 2100, and re-quantified with the KAPA Library Quantification kit. A separate single-read 150-cycle Illumina NextSeq 550 flow cell was used to sequence each immunoSEQ 96-well plate. The authors' pipeline ran thus. Because only junctional sequences without quality scores were contained in the immunoSEQ output, filtering matching that applied to full-length reads could not be performed. Sequences were annotated with PyIR, a Python wrapper for IgBLAST v1.9, using IMGT germline references to assign V/J genes and CDR3. Reads with weak V/J assignments (E-value above 1e-6), missing CDR3, stop codons, out-of-frame junctions, or ambiguous translated residues were removed. V3J clonotypes were defined as sequences sharing an identical inferred V gene, J gene, and CDR3 amino acid sequence. Percentage overlap between repertoires was computed as shared unique clonotypes divided by the size of the smaller repertoire. RTK rarefaction, the Chao1 estimator, and Recon v2.1 estimates of unobserved clonotypes were used to assess repertoire richness. For all TCRbeta clonotypes obtained by the gDNA method from a handful of donors, generation probabilities were computed with OLGA. This immuneACCESS table, as held by TCRdb, lists in-frame sequences with V and J called but not all clones. Of the missing ones, under half trace to an unresolved V gene in checked studies; the others have no known cause. Clone size and V and J calls were adopted from that table, with D and trimming inferred from the DNA. For this sample there are around 600,000 clones; around 95% appear just once. About 0.11% of the sample is held by the ten biggest clonotypes.

Notes on this clone: Its specific antigen is unknown. The input lacks base qualities; no much larger clone sits a single base away.

From the germline V gene, CDR1 is SNHLY and CDR2 is FYNNEI. From cysteine to phenylalanine, the CDR3 is 11 amino acids long. Only the CDR3 DNA stays, 33 bases, in frame from base 1. Cut back by 3 bases and 6 bases, the V and J ends lie 6 bases apart. The rearrangement combines TRBV2 with TRBJ2-7, with no confident D gene call. Specimen: naive CD8+ T cells sorted from blood. Read against the paper, the sample's cell subset or site label means: CD45RA+CCR7+. This TCR was sampled from a young woman in good health. The sequenced DNA: TGTGCCAGCAGTGAGATAGGCGAGCAGTACTTC. Its protein product is CASSEIGEQYF.